This T cell receptor beta chain originates from a study of CD8 T cells in Susac syndrome. TEMRA cells were FACS-enriched, and CD8+ and CD4+ T cells were isolated negatively. RNA was extracted with the RNeasy kit, and a quantity of roughly 0.45 to 1 ug was reverse transcribed using random hexamers. Amplification of TCR beta CDR3 by immunoSEQ multiplex PCR spanned 54 Vbeta and 13 Jbeta. TCRdb redid the calling of the immunoSEQ multiplex PCR reads with MiXCR, one entry per CDR3 protein. Of roughly 190,000 distinct CDR3 sequences listed, 90% to 95% are singletons. The clonotype comes from a human donor in good health. The source material was CD4+ T cells from PBMCs.

CDR3 in amino acids: CASSLDGHRELFF. CDR3 DNA: TGTGCCAGCAGCCTGGACGGACACCGGGAGCTGTTTTTT. The chain couples TRBV3-1 to TRBJ2-2, with D possibly TRBD1 on 5 matching bases. Germline V gene lookup returns CDR1 LGHDT and CDR2 YNNKEL (reference sequence). The CDR3 extends over 13 amino acids. With 4 bases removed from V and 9 bases from J, the gap between germline ends came to 12 bases.